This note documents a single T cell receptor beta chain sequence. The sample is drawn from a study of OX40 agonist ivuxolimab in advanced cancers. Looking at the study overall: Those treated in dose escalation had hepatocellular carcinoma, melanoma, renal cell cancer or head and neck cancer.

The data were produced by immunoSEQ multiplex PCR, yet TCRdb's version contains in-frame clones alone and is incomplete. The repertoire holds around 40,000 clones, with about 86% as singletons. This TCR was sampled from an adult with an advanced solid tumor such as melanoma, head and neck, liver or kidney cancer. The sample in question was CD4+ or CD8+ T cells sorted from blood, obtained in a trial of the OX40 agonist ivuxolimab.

CDR3 bases: TGTGCCAGCAGCAGGGGACAGGGGAAGCTTCCTTCCTACGAGCAGTACTTC. This sequence encodes CASSRGQGKLPSYEQYF. The chain links TRBV7-8 to TRBJ2-7; the match to TRBD1 covers 10 bases. V was clipped by 5 bases and J by 1 base; unmatched bases: 11. Germline V CDR1 and CDR2: SGHVS, FQNEAQ. The CDR3 length is 17 residues.